Each of the 32 T cell receptor beta chains below was sequenced from the same sample in a study of human T cells and chemical hapten exposure. TCRdb fed the RACE reads into MiXCR, producing one record per CDR3 protein. This table holds under 400,000 distinct CDR3 sequences, 5.1% found once. Time point noted: pre-sensitization, week 0. Regarding treatment: therapeutic diphenylcyclopropenone sensitization with weekly scalp DPC. The sequencing here drew on whole blood, taken in connection with sensitization to the hapten diphenylcyclopropenone (DPC). Receptor source: a woman aged 45-59 years with alopecia areata. Some clones in this sample may be carry-over from other donors' samples.

A note on this clonotype: A clone one base away is much larger, so this may be a read error. Lacking the conserved final phenylalanine or tryptophan, this CDR3 likely reflects a read error. The CDR3: CASSVAGVYNEQFL. The CDR3 nucleotides are TGCGCCAGCAGCGTGGCGGGGGTTTACAATGAGCAGTTCTTG. This chain links TRBV5-1 with TRBJ2-1; 7 bases are shared with TRBD2. The CDR3 runs to 14 residues. V lost 4 bases and J lost 4; bases outside the gene matches: 5. Germline CDR1 and CDR2: SGHRS and YFSETQ.

This clonotype has ten or more counts. The genes are TRBV7-2 and TRBJ2-3; D is ambiguous. Trimming shortened V by 3 bases and J by 9 bases, and 10 bases separated the two germline ends. Germline CDR1 SGHTA, CDR2 FQGNSA. The CDR3 is made up of 12 amino acids. The CDR3 sequence: CASSFDGTTQYF. CDR3 bases: TGTGCCAGCAGCTTTGATGGTACGACGCAGTATTTT.

This clonotype was found many times. The chain employs TRBV7-2 and TRBJ2-7; D may be TRBD2 (6 bases). The CDR3 has 15 amino acids. Germline CDR1 is SGHTA and CDR2 is FQGNSA. Deletions cut 3 bases from V and 7 bases from J, with 19 bases between. The CDR3 coding sequence is TGTGCCAGCAGCTTCCCAATGGCGGGACGGGGTGAGCAGTACTTC. This gives the protein CASSFPMAGRGEQYF.

This clonotype came up many times. The J gene is TRBJ1-1, the V gene TRBV5-1, with D uncertain. The V gene lost 3 bases and the J gene lost 0 bases, with 15 bases spanning the gap. Per the germline V gene, CDR1 is SGHRS and CDR2 is YFSETQ. The length of the CDR3 is 16 residues. CDR3 DNA sequence: TGCGCCAGCAGCTCCCAATCACAAAGAATGAACACTGAAGCTTTCTTT. As protein: CASSSQSQRMNTEAFF.

This clonotype came up many times. CDR3 DNA: TGTGCCAGCAGTCCATCTCTTCAGGGGGCGTATGGCTACACCTTC. Its protein product is CASSPSLQGAYGYTF. The chain employs TRBV6-5 and TRBJ1-2; TRBD1 agrees at 8 bases. CDR3 size: 15 residues. Germline V gene sequence: CDR1 MNHEY, CDR2 SVGAGI. V dropped 5 bases and J dropped 5; count of bases not matched to a gene: 10.

This clonotype was detected a few times. This chain links TRBV2 with TRBJ1-1; D ambiguous. The CDR3 loop spans 13 amino acids. Germline CDR1 reads SNHLY; CDR2 reads FYNNEI. V was cut by 6 bases and J by 0 bases, with 8 bases left in between. Here the CDR3 DNA reads TGTGCCAGCAGGTTGTACATGAACACTGAAGCTTTCTTT. Protein sequence: CASRLYMNTEAFF.

This clonotype appeared a few times. The CDR3 here is CASSSLGEPQHF. For the CDR3, the DNA is TGTGCCAGCAGCTCTTTGGGAGAGCCCCAGCATTTT. The genes are TRBV7-9 and TRBJ1-5; D is uncertain. CDR3 length equals 12 residues. Germline CDR1 is SEHNR and CDR2 is FQNEAQ (reference sequence). The V end was cut by 4 bases, the J end by 8 bases, with 9 bases between.

This clonotype came up many times. The chain uses TRBV6-5 and TRBJ2-7, with a tentative D call TRBD1 (7 bases). Germline V gene data show CDR1 as MNHEY and CDR2 as SVGAGI. This CDR3 has 13 residues. V dropped 5 bases and J dropped 1 base, with 9 bases sitting between them. This CDR3 reads CASSQGGSYEQYF. CDR3 in DNA: TGTGCCAGCAGTCAGGGGGGATCCTACGAGCAGTACTTC.

This clonotype came up a few times. As DNA, the CDR3 is TGCAGTGCTAGCGTTACTAGAGGAGACAATGAGCAGTTCTTC. Translated, it gives CSASVTRGDNEQFF. This chain links TRBV20-1 with TRBJ2-1, with D tentatively TRBD2 (5 bases). The CDR3 spans 14 residues. The V gene lost 3 bases and the J gene lost 5 bases, with 14 bases spanning the gap. Germline CDR1 reads DFQATT; CDR2 reads SNEGSKA (reference sequence).

This clonotype was detected ten times or more. The rearrangement links TRBV29-1 to TRBJ1-1; weak D call: TRBD1 (5 bases). Trimming took 3 bases from V and 2 from J, leaving 10 bases between them. The CDR3 runs 13 residues. Germline V lookup: CDR1 SQVTM, CDR2 ANQGSEA. DNA for the CDR3: TGCAGCGTTGACCGGGGGGTTAACACTGAAGCTTTCTTT. Translated: CSVDRGVNTEAFF.

The rearrangement uses TRBV2 and TRBJ2-7; TRBD1 matches 7 bases. The V segment lost 7 bases and the J segment 3 bases; nucleotides outside the gene matches: 9. The CDR3 runs to 14 residues. Germline values: CDR1 SNHLY, CDR2 FYNNEI. The CDR3 is CASTVTGLVYEQYF. CDR3 bases: TGTGCCAGCACTGTGACAGGGTTGGTCTACGAGCAGTACTTC.

This clonotype has a handful of counts. The V gene is TRBV20-1, the J gene TRBJ2-4; D not resolved. Germline V gene data show CDR1 as DFQATT and CDR2 as SNEGSKA (reference sequence). CDR3 length: 15 residues. The V end lost 4 bases, the J end lost 0 bases, and 13 bases lay between the germline ends. The CDR3 reads CSAKPINGAKNIQYF. The CDR3 DNA sequence: TGCAGTGCTAAGCCAATAAATGGAGCCAAAAACATTCAGTACTTC.

This clonotype was detected ten times or more. V usage is TRBV20-1 and J usage is TRBJ2-7; no definite D call. The V and J ends lost 3 bases and 5 bases respectively, with 11 bases between them. Germline CDR1 DFQATT, CDR2 SNEGSKA (reference sequence). The CDR3 covers 12 residues. The CDR3 sequence is CSARGGPHEQYF. CDR3 nucleotide sequence: TGCAGTGCTAGGGGCGGCCCCCACGAGCAGTACTTC.

The chain uses TRBV30 and TRBJ1-1; possible D gene TRBD1, 6 bases. The CDR3 consists of 11 residues. In germline, CDR1 is GTSNPN, CDR2 SVGIG (reference sequence). V lost 8 bases and J lost 8, with 15 bases in between. Written as DNA, the CDR3 is TGTGCCGGAGCCCGGGGACACGAAGCTTTCTTT. The encoded protein is CAGARGHEAFF.

There are many counts of this clonotype. The chain has TRBV7-7 and TRBJ2-2, with D possibly being TRBD1 (6 bases). CDR3 length: 14 residues. Trimming took off 4 bases at V and 4 bases at J, with 10 bases between the two ends. Germline loops: CDR1 SSHAT, CDR2 FNYEAQ (reference sequence). The CDR3 reads CASSSGTRTGELFF. For the CDR3, the DNA is TGTGCCAGCAGCTCCGGGACACGCACCGGGGAGCTGTTTTTT.

In its sample, this clonotype was seen a few times. This sequence joins TRBV6-5 and TRBJ2-3, with D perhaps TRBD2 (5 bases). Germline V lookup: CDR1 MNHEY, CDR2 SVGAGI. The CDR3 contains 14 residues. Trimming cost V 6 bases and J 4 bases, with 14 bases left between them. The CDR3 coding sequence is TGTGCCAGCAGCGCGGGCGAAAGGGCAGATACGCAGTATTTT. This sequence encodes CASSAGERADTQYF.

The sample holds many counts of this clonotype. The chain combines TRBV28 with TRBJ2-7, with unresolved D. Germline-derived CDR1 and CDR2 are MDHEN and SYDVKM. This CDR3 has 13 amino acids. V was pared by 3 bases and J by 2 bases, with 8 bases between. The DNA of the CDR3 is TGTGCCAGCAGTTTTGGTCCAACCTACGAGCAGTACTTC. It yields the protein CASSFGPTYEQYF.

In DNA, the CDR3 is TGTGCCATCAGTCCCCCGGGTCCCCAAGAGACCCAGTACTTC. It yields the protein CAISPPGPQETQYF. The rearrangement links TRBV10-3 to TRBJ2-5; D gene uncertain. V lost 5 bases and J 1 base, leaving 11 bases between the germline ends. The CDR3 contains 14 residues. Germline V gives CDR1 ENHRY, CDR2 SYGVKD.

In its sample, this clonotype was seen many times. V gene TRBV18 combines with J gene TRBJ2-3, with 8 bases identical to TRBD2. The germline V gene has CDR1 KGHSH and CDR2 LQKENI. CDR3 length equals 13 residues. Trimming at V came to 8 bases and at J to 8 bases, leaving 9 bases not matched to a gene. CDR3 DNA sequence: TGTGCCAGCGCGGGACTAGGAGAGGGTACGCAGTATTTT. It is translated as CASAGLGEGTQYF.

This clonotype was picked up many times. The V and J genes are TRBV7-8 and TRBJ2-3, with 13 nucleotides matching TRBD2. In germline, CDR1 is SGHVS, CDR2 FQNEAQ. The J segment lost 4 bases and the V segment lost 5 bases, leaving 12 bases of the junction unmatched. The CDR3 loop spans 18 amino acids. The CDR3 DNA reads TGTGCCAGCAGCCTACTAGCGGGGGGGCCGGGAAGGTCAGATACGCAGTATTTT. Translation gives CASSLLAGGPGRSDTQYF.

This clonotype was recorded many times. The chain combines TRBV15 with TRBJ2-1, with D possibly being TRBD1 (6 bases). Germline CDR1 reads LNHNV; CDR2 reads YYDKDF (reference sequence). With 0 bases removed from V and 13 bases from J, the gap between germline ends came to 13 bases. The CDR3 covers 13 residues. CDR3 in amino acids: CATSRDHREGQFF. In DNA, the CDR3 is TGTGCCACCAGCAGAGATCACAGGGAAGGACAGTTCTTC.

V usage is TRBV6-6 and J usage is TRBJ2-3, with 8 bases lining up with TRBD2. Germline CDR1 reads MNHNY; CDR2 reads SVGAGI (reference sequence). The J segment lost 6 bases and the V segment lost 0 bases, leaving 8 bases of the junction unmatched. This CDR3 is 16 amino acids long. CDR3 bases: TGTGCCAGCAGTTACTCACGCGGGGGCGGGGGGGATACGCAGTATTTT. Its protein is CASSYSRGGGGDTQYF.

V usage is TRBV24-1 and J usage is TRBJ2-1, with no clear D. This CDR3 has 13 amino acids. The V end lost 4 bases, the J end lost 7 bases, and 10 bases lay between the germline ends. From germline, CDR1 is KGHDR and CDR2 SFDVKD. The CDR3, as DNA: TGTGCCACCAGTGAACTAATGACGAATGAGCAGTTCTTC. It codes for CATSELMTNEQFF.

This sequence joins TRBV6-2 or TRBV6-3 and TRBJ2-5; D is unresolved. This CDR3 region has 12 residues. The germline CDR1 and CDR2 sequences are MNHEY and SVGEGT. Deletions cut 7 bases from V and 4 bases from J, with 10 bases between. The CDR3 reads CASNPRRETQYF. The CDR3, as DNA: TGTGCCAGCAACCCAAGGAGAGAGACCCAGTACTTC.

This clonotype was counted ten times or more. The rearrangement links TRBV2 to TRBJ1-5, with no clear D. V was trimmed by 2 bases and J by 16 bases, leaving 12 bases between them. CDR1 and CDR2 (germline): SNHLY, FYNNEI. The CDR3 spans 11 residues. The CDR3 DNA sequence: TGTGCCAGCAGTGAATTCGGACCGAAACATTTT. Amino acid sequence: CASSEFGPKHF.

This clonotype was observed at least ten times. V is TRBV28 and J is TRBJ1-1; perhaps TRBD1 as D (6 bases). The CDR3 is made up of 14 amino acids. Deletions cut 4 bases from V and 3 bases from J, with 12 bases between. CDR1 and CDR2 from the germline V gene are MDHEN and SYDVKM. CDR3 DNA: TGTGCCAGCAGTTCCGGACAGATTTACACTGAAGCTTTCTTT. Translating it yields CASSSGQIYTEAFF. Using reference TRBV28 and TRBJ1-1 for the parts outside the CDR3, the full variable domain is DVKVTQSSRYLVKRTGEKVFLECVQDMDHENMFWYRQDPGLGLRLIYFSYDVKMKEKGDIPEGYSVSREKKERFSLILESASTNQTSMYLCASSSGQIYTEAFFGQGTRLTVV.

This clonotype has at least ten counts. The CDR3 sequence is CASRSNEKLFF. Here the CDR3 DNA reads TGTGCCAGCAGATCCAATGAAAAACTGTTTTTT. This chain uses TRBV28 with TRBJ1-4; D call uncertain. The CDR3 has 11 residues. CDR1 and CDR2 from the germline V gene are MDHEN and SYDVKM. V was cut by 6 bases and J by 5 bases, with 4 bases left in between.

This clonotype was seen a handful of times. The CDR3 protein is CASSYDPPGELFF. In DNA, the CDR3 is TGTGCCAGCAGCTACGACCCCCCCGGGGAGCTGTTTTTT. This chain uses TRBV5-6 with TRBJ2-2; no reliable D call. Between the trimmed V and J ends, which lost 3 bases and 6 bases, there was a span of 9 bases. Germline CDR1 and CDR2: SGHDT and YYEEEE. The CDR3 totals 13 residues.

This clonotype was observed a handful of times. J is TRBJ2-3 and V is TRBV5-6; D not resolved. CDR3 length: 15 residues. Trimming took 0 bases from V and 1 from J, leaving 9 bases between them. Looked up from germline, CDR1 is SGHDT and CDR2 is YYEEEE. CDR3 bases: TGTGCCAGCAGCTTGGGGACGGTGGGCACAGATACGCAGTATTTT. Its protein is CASSLGTVGTDTQYF.

This clonotype was seen repeatedly, ten times or more. The V and J genes are TRBV28 and TRBJ2-1; 10 nucleotides align to TRBD1. V lost 6 bases, J lost 6 bases, and 14 bases stayed unmatched. In germline, CDR1 is MDHEN, CDR2 SYDVKM. This CDR3 has 17 residues. The CDR3 is CASSTLTGTGDSNEQFF. CDR3 DNA sequence: TGTGCCAGCAGCACCTTGACCGGGACAGGGGACAGCAATGAGCAGTTCTTC.

This clonotype was seen many times. This chain uses TRBV6-2 or TRBV6-3 with TRBJ2-7, with D maybe TRBD2 (6 bases). V lost 6 bases, J lost 6 bases, and 18 bases lay in between. There are 14 residues in the CDR3. The germline gives CDR1 MNHEY, CDR2 SVGEGT. The CDR3: CASSLNLLGGEQYF. The DNA for the CDR3 is TGTGCCAGCAGCTTGAATCTACTGGGGGGCGAGCAGTACTTC.

This clonotype has a handful of counts. The chain recombines TRBV3-1 with TRBJ2-3; perhaps TRBD2 as D (6 bases). Trimming removed 0 bases from V and 1 base from J, with 14 bases in between. This CDR3 is 17 amino acids long. Germline loops: CDR1 LGHDT, CDR2 YNNKEL (reference sequence). CDR3: CASSQEWARGGTDTQYF. In DNA, the CDR3 is TGTGCCAGCAGCCAAGAGTGGGCCCGCGGGGGCACAGATACGCAGTATTTT.